Each of the 3 T cell receptor beta chains below was sequenced from the same sample in a study of human T cells and chemical hapten exposure. MiXCR, run by TCRdb on the RACE reads, gives a single entry per CDR3 protein. This table holds 85,000 to 120,000 distinct CDR3 sequences, approximately 12% found once. The time point: pre-sensitization, week 0. Treatment: therapeutic diphenylcyclopropenone sensitization with weekly scalp DPC. The sequences come from whole blood, collected in connection with sensitization to the hapten diphenylcyclopropenone (DPC). The receptors were gathered from a woman between 50 and 59 years old with alopecia areata. Some clones in this sample may be carry-over from other donors' samples.

This clonotype was seen a few times. The germline gene is not matched at one end of the junction; a read error may be the cause. The rearrangement links TRBV6-5 to TRBJ2-5; tentatively, D is TRBD1 (5 bases). CDR3 size: 13 residues. The germline V gene encodes CDR1 MNHEY and CDR2 SVGAGI. CDR3 in DNA: TGTGCCAGCAGCCGCAGGGTACAAGGGACCCAGTACTTC. Translation: CASSRRVQGTQYF.

This clonotype occurred many times. The CDR3 DNA reads TGTGCCAGCAGGCTAGCGGGGGGGAACAATGAGCAGTTCTTC. Translating gives CASRLAGGNNEQFF. The genes are TRBV28 and TRBJ2-1; TRBD2 matches 12 bases. J gave up 5 bases and V 6 bases, and 2 bases lay outside the gene matches. The germline V gene encodes CDR1 MDHEN and CDR2 SYDVKM. This CDR3 spans 14 amino acids. The full variable domain, completed using reference TRBV28 and TRBJ2-1, is DVKVTQSSRYLVKRTGEKVFLECVQDMDHENMFWYRQDPGLGLRLIYFSYDVKMKEKGDIPEGYSVSREKKERFSLILESASTNQTSMYLCASRLAGGNNEQFFGPGTRLTVL.

Many counts were recorded for this clonotype. The genes are TRBV5-1 and TRBJ2-7; D is unresolved. In germline, CDR1 is SGHRS, CDR2 YFSETQ. This CDR3 contains 14 residues. V lost 2 bases to trimming and J lost 1 base, with 10 bases between them. The CDR3 DNA is TGCGCCAGCAGCTTCGACCTAAGTTCCTACGAGCAGTACTTC. Its protein product is CASSFDLSSYEQYF.